The rows below give T cell receptor beta chains drawn from one sample of a study of blood T cell repertoires in COVID-19. Generated by immunoSEQ multiplex PCR, the TCRdb table keeps only in-frame clones and is missing some. The profile shows 90,000 to 130,000 clones, 70% to 90% of them singletons. Sequencing was performed on peripheral blood. These receptors were collected from a woman aged 45-65 years with acute or convalescent COVID-19. Both conserved end residues are part of each CDR3. A D gene is named only where the DNA matches it firmly. The size entry is marked missing in some rows and otherwise reads once, few, many or a size class.

J gene: TRBJ1-1; D gene: NA; V gene: TRBV20-1; CDR3 length: 11; clone size: NA; CDR3 protein: CSAAGATEAFF; CDR3 DNA: TGCAGTGCGGCGGGCGCCACTGAAGCTTTCTTT
J gene: TRBJ1-1; D gene: NA; V gene: TRBV29-1; CDR3 length: 13; clone size: NA; CDR3 protein: CSVASGWSTEAFF; CDR3 DNA: TGCAGCGTTGCCTCAGGGTGGAGCACTGAAGCTTTCTTT
J gene: TRBJ1-4; D gene: TRBD1; V gene: TRBV30; CDR3 length: 15; clone size: once; CDR3 protein: CAWSVWQGAYEKLFF; CDR3 DNA: TGTGCCTGGAGTGTATGGCAGGGGGCTTATGAAAAACTGTTTTTT
J gene: TRBJ2-3; D gene: NA; V gene: TRBV6-6; CDR3 length: 16; clone size: NA; CDR3 protein: CASSYSLESPTDTQYF; CDR3 DNA: TGTGCCAGCAGTTACTCGTTGGAGAGCCCCACAGATACGCAGTATTTT
J gene: TRBJ2-7; D gene: NA; V gene: TRBV11-2; CDR3 length: 14; clone size: NA; CDR3 protein: CASSRGHSSYEQYF; CDR3 DNA: TGTGCCAGCAGCAGGGGACACAGCTCCTACGAGCAGTACTTC
J gene: TRBJ1-1; D gene: NA; V gene: TRBV9; CDR3 length: 13; clone size: NA; CDR3 protein: CASSLGAETEAFF; CDR3 DNA: TGTGCCAGCAGCCTGGGGGCTGAGACTGAAGCTTTCTTT
J gene: TRBJ2-2; D gene: NA; V gene: TRBV9; CDR3 length: 16; clone size: NA; CDR3 protein: CASSLSASDNTGELFF; CDR3 DNA: TGTGCCAGCAGTCTATCAGCTAGCGACAACACCGGGGAGCTGTTTTTT
J gene: TRBJ2-7; D gene: NA; V gene: TRBV7-9; CDR3 length: 12; clone size: NA; CDR3 protein: CASSLATGEQYF; CDR3 DNA: TGTGCCAGCAGCTTAGCGACGGGGGAGCAGTACTTC
J gene: TRBJ1-6; D gene: TRBD1; V gene: TRBV6-5; CDR3 length: 15; clone size: NA; CDR3 protein: CASSYSVGGGSPLHF; CDR3 DNA: TGTGCCAGCAGTTACTCGGTAGGGGGCGGTTCACCCCTCCACTTT
J gene: TRBJ2-2; D gene: TRBD2; V gene: TRBV6-6; CDR3 length: 15; clone size: NA; CDR3 protein: CASSYEASGTGELFF; CDR3 DNA: TGTGCCAGCAGTTACGAGGCTAGCGGTACCGGGGAGCTGTTTTTT
J gene: TRBJ2-7; D gene: TRBD1; V gene: TRBV11-2; CDR3 length: 15; clone size: NA; CDR3 protein: CASSSTGTGSYEQYF; CDR3 DNA: TGTGCCAGCAGCTCCACCGGGACAGGATCCTACGAGCAGTACTTC
J gene: TRBJ1-2; D gene: NA; V gene: TRBV2; CDR3 length: 12; clone size: once; CDR3 protein: CASTQQGYGYTF; CDR3 DNA: TGTGCCAGCACGCAACAGGGCTATGGCTACACCTTC
J gene: TRBJ2-1; D gene: TRBD2; V gene: TRBV30; CDR3 length: 16; clone size: NA; CDR3 protein: CAWSVLRGSSYNEQFF; CDR3 DNA: TGTGCCTGGAGTGTACTCCGCGGGAGCTCCTACAATGAGCAGTTCTTC
J gene: TRBJ1-6; D gene: NA; V gene: TRBV11-2; CDR3 length: 14; clone size: NA; CDR3 protein: CASSFNAGGSPLHF; CDR3 DNA: TGTGCCAGCAGCTTCAACGCGGGAGGTTCACCCCTCCACTTT
J gene: TRBJ1-3; D gene: NA; V gene: TRBV5-1; CDR3 length: 15; clone size: NA; CDR3 protein: CASSFSFSSGNTIYF; CDR3 DNA: TGCGCCAGCAGCTTTTCATTCAGCTCTGGAAACACCATATATTTT
J gene: TRBJ2-1; D gene: TRBD1; V gene: TRBV6-6; CDR3 length: 14; clone size: NA; CDR3 protein: CASSQTILGQGMFF; CDR3 DNA: TGTGCCAGCAGCCAGACTATTTTAGGACAGGGTATGTTCTTC
J gene: TRBJ1-1; D gene: NA; V gene: TRBV18; CDR3 length: 14; clone size: few; CDR3 protein: CASSPETRGTEAFF; CDR3 DNA: TGTGCCAGCTCACCTGAGACCCGCGGCACTGAAGCTTTCTTT
J gene: TRBJ2-2; D gene: TRBD2; V gene: TRBV11-1; CDR3 length: 15; clone size: NA; CDR3 protein: CASSRQGLPTGELFF; CDR3 DNA: TGTGCCAGCAGCCGCCAGGGACTACCCACCGGGGAGCTGTTTTTT
J gene: TRBJ1-1; D gene: TRBD1; V gene: TRBV27; CDR3 length: 14; clone size: NA; CDR3 protein: CASSLGTGVTEAFF; CDR3 DNA: TGTGCCAGCAGTTTAGGGACAGGGGTGACTGAAGCTTTCTTT
J gene: TRBJ2-2; D gene: NA; V gene: TRBV27; CDR3 length: 16; clone size: NA; CDR3 protein: CASRFKGTALTGELFF; CDR3 DNA: TGTGCCAGCAGATTCAAAGGGACTGCTTTGACCGGGGAGCTGTTTTTT
J gene: TRBJ2-5; D gene: TRBD2; V gene: TRBV5-1; CDR3 length: 16; clone size: NA; CDR3 protein: CASSHSGRRAGETQYF; CDR3 DNA: TGCGCCAGCAGCCATAGCGGGAGACGGGCGGGGGAGACCCAGTACTTC
J gene: TRBJ2-3; D gene: NA; V gene: TRBV10-2; CDR3 length: 13; clone size: NA; CDR3 protein: CASSEQTLDTQYF; CDR3 DNA: TGCGCCAGCAGTGAGCAGACACTAGATACGCAGTATTTT
J gene: TRBJ1-4; D gene: TRBD1; V gene: TRBV28; CDR3 length: 15; clone size: once; CDR3 protein: CASRQGAGTNEKLFF; CDR3 DNA: TGTGCCAGCAGACAGGGGGCCGGAACTAATGAAAAACTGTTTTTT
J gene: TRBJ2-5; D gene: TRBD2; V gene: TRBV7-9; CDR3 length: 14; clone size: NA; CDR3 protein: CASSFTSGGETQYF; CDR3 DNA: TGTGCCAGCAGCTTCACTAGCGGAGGGGAGACCCAGTACTTC
J gene: TRBJ2-5; D gene: NA; V gene: TRBV18; CDR3 length: 13; clone size: NA; CDR3 protein: CASSLGQQETQYF; CDR3 DNA: TGTGCCAGCTCTTTGGGACAACAAGAGACCCAGTACTTC
J gene: TRBJ1-1; D gene: NA; V gene: TRBV12-3/TRBV12-4; CDR3 length: 13; clone size: NA; CDR3 protein: CASRGQFNTEAFF; CDR3 DNA: TGTGCCAGCAGAGGACAGTTCAACACTGAAGCTTTCTTT
J gene: TRBJ2-1; D gene: NA; V gene: TRBV20-1; CDR3 length: 15; clone size: NA; CDR3 protein: CSASLSGSSTNEQFF; CDR3 DNA: TGCAGTGCTAGTCTCTCCGGGAGTAGTACGAATGAGCAGTTCTTC
J gene: TRBJ1-4; D gene: NA; V gene: TRBV18; CDR3 length: 15; clone size: NA; CDR3 protein: CASSRDQGLNEKLFF; CDR3 DNA: TGTGCCAGCTCACGGGATCAGGGACTTAATGAAAAACTGTTTTTT
J gene: TRBJ2-7; D gene: NA; V gene: TRBV11-2; CDR3 length: 13; clone size: NA; CDR3 protein: CASSLLRWYEQYF; CDR3 DNA: TGTGCCAGCAGCTTATTGCGGTGGTACGAGCAGTACTTC
J gene: TRBJ1-6; D gene: NA; V gene: TRBV5-1; CDR3 length: 13; clone size: NA; CDR3 protein: CASSLSPGSPLHF; CDR3 DNA: TGCGCCAGCAGCCTGTCCCCCGGTTCACCCCTCCACTTT
J gene: TRBJ2-1; D gene: NA; V gene: TRBV4-2; CDR3 length: 13; clone size: NA; CDR3 protein: CASSRRAGNEQFF; CDR3 DNA: TGTGCCAGCAGCCGCAGGGCGGGGAATGAGCAGTTCTTC
J gene: TRBJ2-5; D gene: TRBD2; V gene: TRBV18; CDR3 length: 15; clone size: NA; CDR3 protein: CASSPGLAGEETQYF; CDR3 DNA: TGTGCCAGCTCACCGGGACTAGCGGGAGAAGAGACCCAGTACTTC
J gene: TRBJ1-6; D gene: TRBD1; V gene: TRBV28; CDR3 length: 14; clone size: NA; CDR3 protein: CASRDGTGGSPLHF; CDR3 DNA: TGTGCCAGCAGGGACGGGACAGGGGGCTCACCCCTCCACTTT
J gene: TRBJ2-1; D gene: TRBD1; V gene: TRBV4-1; CDR3 length: 15; clone size: NA; CDR3 protein: CASSQIDRGRNEQFF; CDR3 DNA: TGCGCCAGCAGCCAAATCGACAGGGGTCGGAATGAGCAGTTCTTC
J gene: TRBJ2-1; D gene: NA; V gene: TRBV5-1; CDR3 length: 13; clone size: NA; CDR3 protein: CASSFQGYNEQFF; CDR3 DNA: TGCGCCAGCAGCTTTCAGGGCTACAATGAGCAGTTCTTC
J gene: TRBJ1-1; D gene: TRBD1; V gene: TRBV29-1; CDR3 length: 14; clone size: NA; CDR3 protein: CSVTGTGGLPEAFF; CDR3 DNA: TGCAGCGTGACCGGGACAGGGGGCCTCCCTGAAGCTTTCTTT
J gene: TRBJ1-1; D gene: NA; V gene: TRBV18; CDR3 length: 14; clone size: NA; CDR3 protein: CASSPLEGGSPLDF; CDR3 DNA: TGTGCCAGCTCACCCCTAGAGGGCGGATCCCCACTCGACTTT
J gene: TRBJ2-1; D gene: TRBD2; V gene: TRBV7-2; CDR3 length: 15; clone size: NA; CDR3 protein: CASSWTSGEYNEQFF; CDR3 DNA: TGTGCCAGCAGCTGGACTAGCGGGGAGTACAATGAGCAGTTCTTC
J gene: TRBJ2-3; D gene: TRBD2; V gene: TRBV20-1; CDR3 length: 15; clone size: NA; CDR3 protein: CSASISGSRSDTQYF; CDR3 DNA: TGCAGTGCTAGTATCAGCGGGAGTCGTTCAGATACGCAGTATTTT
J gene: TRBJ2-3; D gene: NA; V gene: TRBV6-5; CDR3 length: 15; clone size: NA; CDR3 protein: CASSSRRFSTDTQYF; CDR3 DNA: TGTGCCAGCAGTTCTAGGAGATTTTCGACAGATACGCAGTATTTT
J gene: TRBJ2-1; D gene: TRBD2; V gene: TRBV19; CDR3 length: 18; clone size: once; CDR3 protein: CASSIGTGTSGYYNEQFF; CDR3 DNA: TGTGCCAGTAGTATAGGAACCGGGACTAGCGGATACTACAATGAGCAGTTCTTC
J gene: TRBJ2-2; D gene: NA; V gene: TRBV5-1; CDR3 length: 15; clone size: NA; CDR3 protein: CASSFAGQNTGELFF; CDR3 DNA: TGCGCCAGCAGCTTCGCAGGCCAGAACACCGGGGAGCTGTTTTTT
J gene: TRBJ1-1; D gene: NA; V gene: TRBV2; CDR3 length: 14; clone size: NA; CDR3 protein: CASRGGGPNTEAFF; CDR3 DNA: TGTGCCAGCAGGGGGGGAGGGCCGAACACTGAAGCTTTCTTT
J gene: TRBJ2-7; D gene: NA; V gene: TRBV12-3/TRBV12-4; CDR3 length: 13; clone size: NA; CDR3 protein: CASSPTGPREQYF; CDR3 DNA: TGTGCCAGCAGTCCAACAGGGCCCCGCGAGCAGTACTTC
J gene: TRBJ1-2; D gene: NA; V gene: TRBV5-6; CDR3 length: 15; clone size: NA; CDR3 protein: CASSFSGGTEYGYTF; CDR3 DNA: TGTGCCAGCAGCTTTTCTGGAGGAACAGAATATGGCTACACCTTC
J gene: TRBJ2-7; D gene: NA; V gene: TRBV6-5; CDR3 length: 13; clone size: NA; CDR3 protein: CASSAAGSYEQYF; CDR3 DNA: TGTGCCAGCAGCGCCGCAGGTTCCTACGAGCAGTACTTC
J gene: TRBJ2-5; D gene: NA; V gene: TRBV29-1; CDR3 length: 11; clone size: NA; CDR3 protein: CSARGRETQYF; CDR3 DNA: TGCAGCGCTCGAGGGAGAGAGACCCAGTACTTC
J gene: TRBJ1-6; D gene: TRBD1; V gene: TRBV19; CDR3 length: 15; clone size: NA; CDR3 protein: CASRWDSGGGSPLHF; CDR3 DNA: TGTGCCAGTAGGTGGGACAGCGGAGGTGGTTCACCCCTCCACTTT